Below, 14 T cell receptor beta chains from the same sample are listed, as sequenced in a study of cytomegalovirus exposure and HLA in healthy donors. The primer mix had 60 Vbeta and 13 Jbeta primers. TCRdb's copy holds only in-frame clones and misses some; the assay was immunoSEQ multiplex PCR. Altogether under 150,000 clones are present, around 80% being singletons, with the ten largest covering roughly 1.4%. The sample consisted of PBMCs. Source of these receptors: a young man in good health and CMV-seropositive.

This chain links TRBV5-6 with TRBJ2-2; TRBD2 agrees at 10 bases. The trim removed 3 bases at V and 1 base at J, leaving 6 bases unmatched. In germline, CDR1 is SGHDT, CDR2 YYEEEE. The CDR3 has 17 residues. The CDR3 DNA sequence: TGTGCCAGCAGCTCCCCCGGACTAGCGGAGAACACCGGGGAGCTGTTTTTT. Translating it yields CASSSPGLAENTGELFF.

The rearrangement links TRBV5-4 to TRBJ2-7; 8 bases fit TRBD2. J gave up 2 bases and V 4 bases, and 11 bases lay outside the gene matches. Germline V CDR1 and CDR2: SGHNT, YYREEE (reference sequence). This CDR3 region has 16 residues. The CDR3 DNA follows: TGTGCCAGCAGCGGGGGCGAAAGCGGGGGAACCTACGAGCAGTACTTC. As protein: CASSGGESGGTYEQYF.

The chain recombines TRBV18 with TRBJ1-1; D ambiguous. In germline, CDR1 is KGHSH, CDR2 LQKENI. This CDR3 region has 16 residues. V was shortened by 3 bases and J by 2 bases, with 16 bases between the two germline ends. The CDR3 here is CASSPILSTVNTEAFF. CDR3 DNA: TGTGCCAGCTCACCTATCTTGTCGACTGTTAACACTGAAGCTTTCTTT. The full variable domain, completed using reference TRBV18 and TRBJ1-1, is NAGVMQNPRHLVRRRGQEARLRCSPMKGHSHVYWYRQLPEEGLKFMVYLQKENIIDESGMPKERFSAEFPKEGPSILRIQQVVRGDSAAYFCASSPILSTVNTEAFFGQGTRLTVV.

This rearrangement joins TRBV27 to TRBJ1-4; TRBD1 matches at 8 bases. CDR3 length: 15 amino acids. With 6 bases clipped from V and 8 bases from J, the junction kept 11 bases outside the gene matches. Germline loops: CDR1 MNHEY, CDR2 SMNVEV (reference sequence). CDR3 amino acids: CASRDSQGAREKLFF. Written as DNA, the CDR3 is TGTGCCAGCAGGGACTCCCAGGGGGCACGGGAAAAACTGTTTTTT.

V and J are TRBV6-4 and TRBJ2-3, with 7 positions matching TRBD2. The CDR3 sequence is 18 residues long. V shed 0 bases, J shed 7 bases, and the junction held 16 bases outside the gene matches. CDR1 MRHNA and CDR2 SNTAGT come from the germline V gene. In DNA, the CDR3 is TGTGCCAGCAGTGACTCCTCTAGCGGATATACCCCTTATAATACGCAGTATTTT. This codes for CASSDSSSGYTPYNTQYF.

This clone was detected only a few times. The V call is TRBV6-5, the J call TRBJ1-5; a weak D match, TRBD1 (5 bases). CDR3 length: 15 residues. V shed 3 bases and J shed 4 bases, with 13 bases lying between them. Per germline, CDR1 MNHEY and CDR2 SVGAGI. The CDR3 loop is CASSYAGGVNQPQHF. In nucleotides, the CDR3 is TGTGCCAGCAGTTATGCGGGGGGGGTTAATCAGCCCCAGCATTTT.

The chain uses TRBV11-2 and TRBJ2-3; 11 bases line up with TRBD2. This CDR3 has 14 amino acids. The trim removed 3 bases at V and 4 bases at J, leaving 0 bases unmatched. CDR1 and CDR2 (germline): SGHAT, FQNNGV. This CDR3 reads CASSFSGGADTQYF. CDR3 DNA: TGTGCCAGCAGCTTTAGCGGGGGGGCAGATACGCAGTATTTT.

This clone was picked up a small number of times. The chain recombines TRBV28 with TRBJ2-7, with 8 nucleotides matching TRBD2. This CDR3 has 15 residues. Germline CDR1 is MDHEN and CDR2 is SYDVKM. Trimming took 5 bases from V and 9 from J; bases not matched to a gene: 15. The CDR3, as DNA: TGTGCCAGCAGTCAAGGTGCTAGCGGGTATTTGTGGCAGTACTTC. It specifies CASSQGASGYLWQYF.

The chain couples TRBV2 to TRBJ2-5, with 8 bases lining up with TRBD1. TRBJ2-7 matches the DNA end more closely, so the J call is doubtful. The CDR3 contains 13 residues. Germline values: CDR1 SNHLY, CDR2 FYNNEI. DNA for the CDR3: TGTGCCAGCAGCCCAGGGGGCGGACCCGAGCAGTACTTC. Its translation is CASSPGGGPEQYF.

V and J are TRBV28 and TRBJ2-3; TRBD2 matches 8 bases. The junction had 4 bases not matched to a gene; V was cut back by 6 bases and J by 5 bases. Germline lookup yields CDR1 MDHEN and CDR2 SYDVKM. The CDR3 length is 13 residues. The CDR3, as DNA: TGTGCCAGCAGCCCGGGGGGGGTAGATACGCAGTATTTT. As protein: CASSPGGVDTQYF.

This rearrangement joins TRBV11-1 to TRBJ2-7; D may be TRBD2 (6 bases). The CDR3 length is 15 residues. Germline V lookup: CDR1 SGHAT, CDR2 FQDESV (reference sequence). Trimming took 5 bases from V and 0 from J, leaving 14 bases between them. The CDR3 here is CASSRGWRDSYEQYF. The CDR3 DNA sequence: TGTGCCAGCAGCCGCGGGTGGCGGGACTCCTACGAGCAGTACTTC.

V usage is TRBV6-5 and J usage is TRBJ2-5; D gene ambiguous. The CDR3 extends over 11 amino acids. Trimming shortened V by 4 bases and J by 6 bases, and 6 bases separated the two germline ends. Looked up from germline, CDR1 is MNHEY and CDR2 is SVGAGI. For the CDR3, the DNA is TGTGCCAGCAGTTGGCTCAAGACCCAGTACTTC. Residues: CASSWLKTQYF.

This chain connects TRBV10-3 to TRBJ2-7, with a weak D call TRBD1 (5 bases). The germline V gene encodes CDR1 ENHRY and CDR2 SYGVKD. CDR3 length: 12 amino acids. The V end was cut by 11 bases, the J end by 1 base, with 12 bases between. This CDR3 reads CAAMGQSYEQYF. The CDR3, as DNA: TGTGCCGCGATGGGGCAGTCCTACGAGCAGTACTTC.

This chain uses TRBV5-4 with TRBJ1-4, with TRBD1 matching over 7 bases. Germline CDR1 is SGHNT and CDR2 is YYREEE (reference sequence). The CDR3 covers 14 residues. V gave up 4 bases and J gave up 5 bases; unmatched junction bases: 5. The CDR3 DNA reads TGTGCCAGCAGCCCCGGGGACAGAAATGAAAAACTGTTTTTT. Amino acid sequence: CASSPGDRNEKLFF.